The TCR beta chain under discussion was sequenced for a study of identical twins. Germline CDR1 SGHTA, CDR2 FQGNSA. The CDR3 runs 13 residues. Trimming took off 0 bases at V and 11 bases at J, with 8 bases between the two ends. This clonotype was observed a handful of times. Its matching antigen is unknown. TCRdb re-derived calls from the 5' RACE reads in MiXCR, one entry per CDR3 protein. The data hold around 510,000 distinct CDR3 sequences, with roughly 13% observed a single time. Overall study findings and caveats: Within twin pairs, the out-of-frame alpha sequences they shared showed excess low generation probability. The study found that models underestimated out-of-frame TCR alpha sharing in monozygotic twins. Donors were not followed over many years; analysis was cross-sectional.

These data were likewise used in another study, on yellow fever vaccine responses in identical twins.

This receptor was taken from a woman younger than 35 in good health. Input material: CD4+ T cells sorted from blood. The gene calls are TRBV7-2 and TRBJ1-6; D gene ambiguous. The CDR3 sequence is CASSLAQVPPLHF. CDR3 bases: TGTGCCAGCAGCTTAGCGCAGGTCCCACCCCTCCACTTT.